These 13 T cell receptor beta chains share one sample of origin, sequenced in a study of cytomegalovirus exposure and HLA in healthy donors. With 60 Vbeta and 13 Jbeta primers, the PCR was carried out. Only in-frame clones appear in the TCRdb table, and some are missing; sequencing was by immunoSEQ multiplex PCR. This table holds about 160,000 clones, roughly 80% found once. The source material was PBMCs. The receptors were sampled from a man aged 25 to 45 in good health and CMV-seropositive.

J is TRBJ1-2 and V is TRBV29-1, with TRBD1 matching over 8 bases. This CDR3 has 12 residues. The junction had 6 bases not matched to a gene; V was cut back by 8 bases and J by 4 bases. Germline V gene data show CDR1 as SQVTM and CDR2 as ANQGSEA. This CDR3 is CSTAGGSYGYTF. The CDR3 DNA reads as TGCAGCACAGCAGGGGGCTCCTATGGCTACACCTTC.

The sample holds one count of this clone. The gene calls are TRBV2 and TRBJ2-5; maybe TRBD2 (6 bases). V was cut by 6 bases and J by 1 base, with 9 bases left in between. This CDR3 has 13 residues. The germline CDR1 and CDR2 sequences are SNHLY and FYNNEI. Here the CDR3 reads CASRREGQETQYF. The CDR3 DNA is TGTGCCAGCAGGCGGGAAGGCCAAGAGACCCAGTACTTC.

The V and J genes are TRBV10-1 and TRBJ2-2; D possibly corresponds to TRBD1 (6 bases). Trimming removed 3 bases at V and 0 bases at J, with 8 bases between. In germline, CDR1 is WNHNN, CDR2 SYGVQD (reference sequence). The CDR3 totals 15 residues. The CDR3 DNA sequence: TGCGCCAGCAGTGACGAGGGGGCGAACACCGGGGAGCTGTTTTTT. Protein product: CASSDEGANTGELFF.

The CDR3 DNA is TGTGCCAGCAGTCGGTGGGACAGATCCCTCGAGCAGTACTTC. Its protein product is CASSRWDRSLEQYF. The rearrangement links TRBV6-5 to TRBJ2-7; 7 nucleotides agree with TRBD1. The length of the CDR3 is 14 residues. Germline V gives CDR1 MNHEY, CDR2 SVGAGI. The ends lost 5 bases at V and 6 bases at J; junction bases unmatched: 10.

The rearrangement joins TRBV28 to TRBJ2-5; D is ambiguous. The length of the CDR3 is 13 residues. Trimming left V 5 bases short and J 5 bases short, with 12 bases between. Looked up from germline, CDR1 is MDHEN and CDR2 is SYDVKM. The CDR3, as DNA: TGTGCCAGCAGTCGCTACAGATCGGAGACCCAGTACTTC. Translated, it gives CASSRYRSETQYF.

This clone has a handful of counts. The genes are TRBV7-2 and TRBJ2-7, with 10 bases matching TRBD2. J was trimmed by 3 bases and V by 1 base; bases with no gene match: 3. There are 15 residues in the CDR3. Germline CDR1 and CDR2: SGHTA and FQGNSA. CDR3 sequence: CASSLEAGGIYEQYF. Here the CDR3 DNA reads TGTGCCAGCAGCTTAGAAGCGGGGGGGATCTACGAGCAGTACTTC.

The table lists this clone with a count of one. The chain combines TRBV27 with TRBJ1-4, with TRBD1 identical over 8 bases. CDR3 length: 15 residues. The germline gives CDR1 MNHEY, CDR2 SMNVEV (reference sequence). V lost 5 bases, J lost 5 bases, and 7 bases stayed unmatched. CDR3 in amino acids: CASSPPGGVNEKLFF. CDR3 bases: TGTGCCAGCAGTCCTCCAGGGGGCGTCAATGAAAAACTGTTTTTT.

Only one count was recorded for this clone. Germline and junction disagree at one end, which may indicate a read error. The chain recombines TRBV7-9 with TRBJ2-4; D perhaps matches TRBD1 (5 bases). This CDR3 spans 16 amino acids. Germline values: CDR1 SEHNR, CDR2 FQNEAQ (reference sequence). CDR3 nucleotide sequence: TGTTCCAGCAGCACCACTAAGGGGTTAGCCAAAAACATTCAGTACTTC. The encoded protein is CSSSTTKGLAKNIQYF.

This chain links TRBV19 with TRBJ2-5, with D possibly being TRBD2 (5 bases). This CDR3 is 13 amino acids long. V lost 6 bases and J 0 bases, leaving 8 bases between the germline ends. Germline CDR1 and CDR2: LNHDA and SQIVND (reference sequence). CDR3 residues: CASSRGNQETQYF. CDR3 sequence (DNA): TGTGCCAGTAGCCGAGGGAACCAAGAGACCCAGTACTTC.

This sequence joins TRBV9 and TRBJ1-6; 7 nucleotides agree with TRBD1. CDR1 and CDR2 (germline): SGDLS, YYNGEE. The CDR3 runs to 12 residues. Germline trimming cut 0 bases from V and 12 bases from J; bases unmatched to any gene: 0. DNA of the CDR3: TGTGCCAGCAGCGTAGCAGGGGGACCCCTCCACTTT. Amino acid sequence: CASSVAGGPLHF.

This clone was counted only a few times. The rearrangement joins TRBV9 to TRBJ1-3, with D unresolved. Germline CDR1 and CDR2: SGDLS and YYNGEE. The germline V and J ends were trimmed by 0 bases and 4 bases, with 14 bases remaining between them. CDR3 length equals 16 residues. CDR3 loop: CASSVANLPRGNTIYF. CDR3 bases: TGTGCCAGCAGCGTAGCTAACCTCCCGAGGGGAAACACCATATATTTT.

The chain recombines TRBV28 with TRBJ2-3, with D possibly being TRBD2 (6 bases). This CDR3 is 15 amino acids long. Deletions cut 4 bases from V and 2 bases from J, with 13 bases between. Germline V gene lookup returns CDR1 MDHEN and CDR2 SYDVKM. CDR3 in amino acids: CASSSAGTDTDTQYF. The CDR3 DNA reads TGTGCCAGCAGTTCGGCCGGGACTGACACAGATACGCAGTATTTT.

Only a few counts were recorded for this clone. This chain connects TRBV7-2 to TRBJ2-3, with D perhaps TRBD2 (7 bases). The germline V gene encodes CDR1 SGHTA and CDR2 FQGNSA. The CDR3 runs 13 residues. The V and J ends lost 5 bases and 6 bases respectively, with 12 bases between them. CDR3 DNA sequence: TGTGCCAGCAGCGTTAGGGGGGGCGATACGCAGTATTTT. Amino acid sequence: CASSVRGGDTQYF. Combining the CDR3 with reference TRBV7-2 and TRBJ2-3 gives the whole variable domain GAGVSQSPSNKVTEKGKDVELRCDPISGHTALYWYRQSLGQGLEFLIYFQGNSAPDKSGLPSDRFSAERTGGSVSTLTIQRTQQEDSAVYLCASSVRGGDTQYFGPGTRLTVL.